This TCR beta chain was captured in a study of vaccination effects on CD4 cells after COVID-19 (dated by TCRdb to 2022 to 2024). A note on the overall study: Each participant received two doses of an mRNA SARS-CoV-2 vaccine, either BNT162b2 or mRNA-1273. Cultures from other donors in the study were sequenced using the Oncomine TCR Beta short-read assay on an Illumina iSeq 100. SARS-CoV-2 spike-specific CD4+ TCR repertoires were compared before and after mRNA vaccination in COVID-19 convalescent patients and in infection-naive vaccine recipients. Altogether, 10 COVID-19 convalescent patients and several SARS-CoV-2-naive healthy vaccine recipients made up the full study.

Study-level results and caveats: At late post-vaccination timepoints, both infection-induced and vaccine-induced clones showed marked clonal contraction, consistent with waning T cell responses. The study was limited by a small number of convalescent patients and lacked early post-infection timepoints. In healthy vaccine recipients, vaccine-induced clones were almost all SARS-CoV-2 mono-reactive, with only 1 of 255 cross-reactive with common cold coronaviruses.

In the ViraFEST assay, PBMC were stimulated with viral peptide pools, and TCR sequencing was then used to find antigen-specific CD4+ T cell clonotypes based on their expansion. After approximately eleven days of culture, CD4+ T cells were isolated with the EasySep CD4+ T cell isolation kit. None of the healthy vaccine recipients had a prior SARS-CoV-2 infection, which was confirmed by nucleocapsid antibody tests that came back negative both before and after vaccination. Over 1.5 million PBMC per well were cultured with around 9.8 ug/ml peptides in IMDM containing approximately 4.7% human AB serum, approximately 10 IU/ml IL-2 and gentamicin. On days 3 and 7, half of the culture medium was replaced with fresh IL-2-containing medium. Unless noted otherwise, every peptide stimulation condition was grown in triplicate wells. Using Ficoll-Paque Plus gradient centrifugation, PBMC were separated from whole blood and then either used fresh or cryopreserved at -140C. The spike proteins of SARS-CoV-2 and of the common cold coronaviruses HCoV-NL63, HCoV-OC43 and HCoV-229E were spanned by overlapping peptide pools. The QIAamp micro DNA kit was used to extract genomic DNA from the cultured CD4+ T cells.

This clone has just one count. There is no known antigen for this receptor. No much larger clonotype is one base removed from it; base qualities were not supplied. Libraries came from the immunoSEQ multiplex PCR assay. DNA from the cultured and isolated CD4+ T cells underwent TCR beta CDR3 sequencing. For the original study's pipeline: Non-productive TCR sequences were removed and reads were trimmed to the CDR3 region, keeping CDR3s of at least 7 amino acids. Antigen-specific clonotypes were identified using the MANAFEST web app by comparison of expansion in peptide wells against reference cultures. Positive clones required FDR<0.05 expansion versus reference and all other wells, odds ratio above 5, and frequency above 0.1% in two replicate wells. A clonotype was called cross-reactive if it was significantly expanded both in SARS-CoV-2 spike wells and in at least one common cold coronavirus spike condition. Levenshtein distance calculated with the stringdist R package was used to assess CDR3 similarity, and unrooted trees were constructed with ape in R 3.6.1. In TCRdb, the immuneACCESS table is reduced to in-frame sequences with V and J assigned. These tables do not hold every clone; where another copy was compared, an unresolved V gene accounts for under half, and the others remain unexplained. The DNA gave D and trimming, while V, J and clone size come from that table. The sample records some 68,000 clones, 65% to 85% of which are singletons. Approximately 3.7% of the sample is in the top ten clones.

This TCR was recovered from a human donor who received a COVID-19 vaccine. The sample was CD4+ T cells from PBMCs cultured with HCoV-OC43 spike peptides, taken before COVID-19 vaccination. The cell subset or site label for this specimen denotes: HCoV-OC43 spike overlapping peptide pool stimulation.

The CDR3 loop reads CASSPPGLRFSPLHF. In nucleotides, the sequence is TGTGCCAGCAGCCCCCCCGGACTTCGGTTTTCACCCCTCCACTTT. The receptor chain draws on TRBV28 and TRBJ1-6; no D segment can be confidently identified. CDR1 and CDR2 (MDHEN, SYDVKM) derive from the germline V gene. V drops 6 bases and J drops 9 bases, leaving 18 bases in between. The CDR3, from cysteine to phenylalanine, totals 15 residues. Only CDR3 DNA is held: 45 bases, read in frame from base 1.